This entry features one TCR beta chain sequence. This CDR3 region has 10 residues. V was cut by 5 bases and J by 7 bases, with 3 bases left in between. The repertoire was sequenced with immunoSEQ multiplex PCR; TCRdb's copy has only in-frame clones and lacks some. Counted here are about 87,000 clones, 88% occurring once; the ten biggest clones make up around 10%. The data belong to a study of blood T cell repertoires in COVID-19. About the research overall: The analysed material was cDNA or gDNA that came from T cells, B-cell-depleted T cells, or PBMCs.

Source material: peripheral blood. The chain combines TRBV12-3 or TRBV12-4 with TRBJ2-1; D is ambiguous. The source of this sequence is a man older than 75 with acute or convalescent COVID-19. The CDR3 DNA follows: TGTGCCAGCAGTCCGAATGAGCAGTTCTTC. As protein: CASSPNEQFF.